What follows are 24 T cell receptor beta chains derived from one specimen sequenced in a study of OX40 agonist ivuxolimab in advanced cancers. Assay used: immunoSEQ multiplex PCR; TCRdb lists only in-frame clones, some missing. The sample holds under 100,000 clones; roughly 92% are singletons and the top ten take about 0.7%. The sample was CD4+ or CD8+ T cells sorted from blood, taken in a trial of the OX40 agonist ivuxolimab. The receptors come from an adult with an advanced solid tumor such as melanoma, head and neck, liver or kidney cancer.

The J gene is TRBJ1-3, the V gene TRBV5-1; TRBD1 might be the D (6 bases). The V and J ends lost 1 base and 0 bases respectively, with 11 bases between them. In germline, CDR1 is SGHRS, CDR2 YFSETQ. The CDR3 has 16 residues. CDR3 region: CASSLPGGSSGNTIYF. In DNA form, the CDR3 reads TGCGCCAGCAGCTTGCCTGGGGGCAGCTCTGGAAACACCATATATTTT.

Written as DNA, the CDR3 is TGCGCCAGCAGCCCTGACTTTAATGAGCAGTTCTTC. Translating gives CASSPDFNEQFF. The chain links TRBV5-1 to TRBJ2-1; D is undetermined. The CDR3 has 12 residues. Trimming pared 4 bases from V and 7 bases from J, leaving 9 bases between. Germline CDR1 SGHRS, CDR2 YFSETQ.

This clone was observed a few times. CDR3 region: CAWKVPDTEAFF. CDR3 bases: TGTGCCTGGAAGGTGCCTGACACTGAAGCTTTCTTT. The chain uses TRBV30 and TRBJ1-1; D gene ambiguous. Germline V lookup: CDR1 GTSNPN, CDR2 SVGIG (reference sequence). The ends were cut back, 4 bases at V and 3 bases at J, with 9 bases in the middle. The CDR3 runs to 12 residues.

CDR3 sequence: CASKEGSTDTQYF. The DNA for the CDR3 is TGCGCCAGCAAGGAGGGGTCCACAGATACGCAGTATTTT. The chain has TRBV4-1 and TRBJ2-3, with D possibly TRBD2 on 6 matching bases. Germline CDR1 reads MGHRA; CDR2 reads YSYEKL. With 7 bases removed from V and 2 bases from J, the gap between germline ends came to 10 bases. There are 13 residues in the CDR3.

CDR3 DNA sequence: TGTGCCAGCAGGCCGACGGCTTACTATGGCTACACCTTC. Translating gives CASRPTAYYGYTF. The chain joins TRBV6-5 to TRBJ1-2, with unresolved D. V shed 6 bases and J shed 3 bases, with 11 bases lying between them. The CDR3 runs 13 residues. Germline V gene sequence: CDR1 MNHEY, CDR2 SVGAGI.

The chain uses TRBV30 and TRBJ1-6; possible D gene TRBD1, 6 bases. The V end lost 3 bases, the J end lost 6 bases, and 12 bases lay between the germline ends. Germline V gives CDR1 GTSNPN, CDR2 SVGIG (reference sequence). The CDR3 has 14 residues. The CDR3 is CAWSIGQLNSPLHF. The CDR3 nucleotides read TGTGCCTGGAGCATCGGACAGCTTAATTCACCCCTCCACTTT.

In regard to this clone: Other nucleotide sequences from this sample produce the same CDR3. The chain uses TRBV7-9 and TRBJ1-3, with D uncertain. The CDR3 is made up of 14 amino acids. V dropped 0 bases and J dropped 4 bases, with 7 bases sitting between them. Germline CDR1 is SEHNR and CDR2 is FQNEAQ (reference sequence). For the CDR3, the DNA is TGTGCCAGCAGCTTAGCGCTTAGCGGAAACACCATATATTTT. It translates to CASSLALSGNTIYF.

The chain combines TRBV4-1 with TRBJ2-1; 11 nucleotides match TRBD2. CDR1 and CDR2 (germline): MGHRA, YSYEKL. Trimming removed 2 bases from V and 7 bases from J; junction bases left unmatched: 7. The CDR3 is made up of 16 amino acids. CDR3 sequence reads: CASSQTASGGYNEQFF. DNA for the CDR3: TGCGCCAGCAGCCAAACGGCTAGCGGGGGGTATAATGAGCAGTTCTTC.

The chain uses TRBV9 and TRBJ2-2; 11 bases map to TRBD2. The CDR3 runs to 18 residues. Looked up from germline, CDR1 is SGDLS and CDR2 is YYNGEE. With V trimmed by 3 bases and J by 6 bases, 13 bases remained unmatched. CDR3 loop: CASSAQPSSGRRAGELFF. In DNA form, the CDR3 reads TGTGCCAGCAGCGCCCAGCCTTCTAGCGGGAGGAGGGCCGGGGAGCTGTTTTTT.

In this sample, this clone turned up a few times. The chain links TRBV9 to TRBJ1-1; D not resolved. CDR3 size: 13 residues. Germline V gives CDR1 SGDLS, CDR2 YYNGEE. Between the trimmed V and J ends, which lost 0 bases and 4 bases, there was a span of 7 bases. CDR3 DNA sequence: TGTGCCAGCAGCGTAGATCTGGGCACTGAAGCTTTCTTT. Its translation: CASSVDLGTEAFF.

The chain combines TRBV6-5 with TRBJ2-2; D uncertain. The V end was cut by 2 bases, the J end by 7 bases, with 8 bases between. The CDR3 runs 13 residues. The germline V gene has CDR1 MNHEY and CDR2 SVGAGI. The CDR3 reads CASSYEVRGELFF. The CDR3 DNA reads TGTGCCAGCAGTTACGAAGTCCGCGGGGAGCTGTTTTTT.

This sequence joins TRBV5-4 and TRBJ2-3; 11 bases are shared with TRBD2. The CDR3 spans 15 residues. Germline CDR1 is SGHNT and CDR2 is YYREEE (reference sequence). J gave up 3 bases and V 4 bases, and 4 bases lay outside the gene matches. The CDR3 sequence: CASSHRTSGTDTQYF. Written as DNA, the CDR3 is TGTGCCAGCAGCCACCGGACTAGCGGGACAGATACGCAGTATTTT.

The V call is TRBV7-6, the J call TRBJ2-1, with TRBD2 matching 14 bases. Germline V CDR1 and CDR2: SGHVS, FNYEAQ. The CDR3 length is 15 residues. The trim removed 5 bases at V and 7 bases at J, leaving 4 bases unmatched. The CDR3: CASSMGLAGVNEQFF. The CDR3 DNA reads TGTGCCAGCAGCATGGGACTAGCGGGAGTGAATGAGCAGTTCTTC. Full variable domain (rest looked up from reference TRBV7-6 and TRBJ2-1): GAGVSQSPRYKVTKRGQDVALRCDPISGHVSLYWYRQALGQGPEFLTYFNYEAQQDKSGLPNDRFSAERPEGSISTLTIQRTEQRDSAMYRCASSMGLAGVNEQFFGPGTRLTVL.

The V call is TRBV4-2, the J call TRBJ1-5, with D unresolved. Trimming took 2 bases from V and 9 from J, leaving 14 bases between them. The CDR3 runs to 14 residues. The germline V gene encodes CDR1 LGHNA and CDR2 YNFKEQ. The CDR3 reads CASSQRTSGVPQHF. The CDR3 region has the DNA TGTGCCAGCAGCCAACGCACAAGTGGAGTGCCCCAGCATTTT.

The rearrangement uses TRBV14 and TRBJ2-3; 13 bases are a match to TRBD2. The germline V gene encodes CDR1 SGHDN and CDR2 FVKESK. V gave up 5 bases and J gave up 6 bases; unmatched junction bases: 8. The CDR3 has 16 residues. The CDR3 here is CASSLLAGGPGDTQYF. In DNA, the CDR3 is TGTGCCAGCAGCTTACTAGCGGGAGGGCCTGGGGATACGCAGTATTTT.

The chain is built from TRBV9 and TRBJ2-5; the match to TRBD2 covers 10 bases. The DNA end is a closer match to TRBJ2-7, so the J assignment may be wrong. Germline CDR1 and CDR2: SGDLS and YYNGEE. The CDR3 contains 15 residues. The chain's CDR3 is CASSPLAGEGGEQYF. The CDR3 bases are TGTGCCAGCAGCCCGCTAGCGGGAGAGGGTGGCGAGCAGTACTTC.

V is TRBV21-1 and J is TRBJ2-1; TRBD1, as called in the table, went unchecked against the DNA. TRBV21-1 is designated a pseudogene. The CDR3 has 12 amino acids. CDR3 protein: CASNGTFDEQFF. The CDR3, as DNA: TGTGCCAGCAACGGGACATTCGATGAGCAGTTCTTC.

The V call is TRBV15, the J call TRBJ1-1; maybe TRBD1 (6 bases). The CDR3 runs 17 residues. V was shortened by 0 bases and J by 2 bases, with 16 bases between the two germline ends. CDR1 and CDR2 (germline): LNHNV, YYDKDF (reference sequence). CDR3 sequence (DNA): TGTGCCACCAGCAGAGATCGGGTAGGACAGACCAACACTGAAGCTTTCTTT. It specifies CATSRDRVGQTNTEAFF.

This chain links TRBV7-9 with TRBJ1-4; the match to TRBD1 covers 9 bases. There are 14 residues in the CDR3. CDR1 and CDR2 (germline): SEHNR, FQNEAQ (reference sequence). Trimming removed 3 bases from V and 8 bases from J; junction bases left unmatched: 4. Written as DNA, the CDR3 is TGTGCCAGCAGCTTGGGACAGGGAAACGAAAAACTGTTTTTT. Protein product: CASSLGQGNEKLFF.

The chain recombines TRBV19 with TRBJ1-6; no reliable D call. The CDR3 length is 16 residues. The ends were cut back, 2 bases at V and 7 bases at J, with 15 bases in the middle. Germline-derived CDR1 and CDR2 are LNHDA and SQIVND (reference sequence). The DNA for the CDR3 is TGTGCCAGTAGTATAAGTACGGGGAAAGTCAATTCACCCCTCCACTTT. Translation: CASSISTGKVNSPLHF.

This chain connects TRBV27 to TRBJ2-4, with 8 nucleotides matching TRBD2. Germline V gene lookup returns CDR1 MNHEY and CDR2 SMNVEV (reference sequence). Trimming cost V 1 base and J 3 bases; bases outside gene matches: 5. CDR3 size: 16 residues. The CDR3 loop is CASSLWGGGNKNIQYF. CDR3 nucleotide sequence: TGTGCCAGCAGTTTATGGGGCGGGGGGAACAAAAACATTCAGTACTTC.

V and J are TRBV5-1 and TRBJ1-1, with TRBD1 as a possible D gene (5 bases). The germline V gene has CDR1 SGHRS and CDR2 YFSETQ. The CDR3 contains 15 residues. Trimming shortened V by 0 bases and J by 3 bases, and 12 bases separated the two germline ends. This chain's CDR3 is CASSLGRGGDTEAFF. The CDR3 nucleotides are TGCGCCAGCAGCTTGGGTCGGGGAGGGGACACTGAAGCTTTCTTT.

The J gene is TRBJ2-3, the V gene TRBV7-6; D uncertain. Per germline, CDR1 SGHVS and CDR2 FNYEAQ. The CDR3 consists of 16 residues. Trimming removed 1 base from V and 4 bases from J, with 15 bases in between. The CDR3 DNA is TGTGCCAGCAGCTTAGGGGCAGGTCAGGTTGCAGATACGCAGTATTTT. This codes for CASSLGAGQVADTQYF.

The V gene is TRBV10-3, the J gene TRBJ2-1, with D possibly matching TRBD2 (6 bases). The CDR3 runs to 12 residues. Germline CDR1 reads ENHRY; CDR2 reads SYGVKD. V was shortened by 7 bases and J by 5 bases, with 9 bases between the two germline ends. The DNA for the CDR3 is TGTGCCATCAAGAGGACTAACAATGAGCAGTTCTTC. Translated, it gives CAIKRTNNEQFF.